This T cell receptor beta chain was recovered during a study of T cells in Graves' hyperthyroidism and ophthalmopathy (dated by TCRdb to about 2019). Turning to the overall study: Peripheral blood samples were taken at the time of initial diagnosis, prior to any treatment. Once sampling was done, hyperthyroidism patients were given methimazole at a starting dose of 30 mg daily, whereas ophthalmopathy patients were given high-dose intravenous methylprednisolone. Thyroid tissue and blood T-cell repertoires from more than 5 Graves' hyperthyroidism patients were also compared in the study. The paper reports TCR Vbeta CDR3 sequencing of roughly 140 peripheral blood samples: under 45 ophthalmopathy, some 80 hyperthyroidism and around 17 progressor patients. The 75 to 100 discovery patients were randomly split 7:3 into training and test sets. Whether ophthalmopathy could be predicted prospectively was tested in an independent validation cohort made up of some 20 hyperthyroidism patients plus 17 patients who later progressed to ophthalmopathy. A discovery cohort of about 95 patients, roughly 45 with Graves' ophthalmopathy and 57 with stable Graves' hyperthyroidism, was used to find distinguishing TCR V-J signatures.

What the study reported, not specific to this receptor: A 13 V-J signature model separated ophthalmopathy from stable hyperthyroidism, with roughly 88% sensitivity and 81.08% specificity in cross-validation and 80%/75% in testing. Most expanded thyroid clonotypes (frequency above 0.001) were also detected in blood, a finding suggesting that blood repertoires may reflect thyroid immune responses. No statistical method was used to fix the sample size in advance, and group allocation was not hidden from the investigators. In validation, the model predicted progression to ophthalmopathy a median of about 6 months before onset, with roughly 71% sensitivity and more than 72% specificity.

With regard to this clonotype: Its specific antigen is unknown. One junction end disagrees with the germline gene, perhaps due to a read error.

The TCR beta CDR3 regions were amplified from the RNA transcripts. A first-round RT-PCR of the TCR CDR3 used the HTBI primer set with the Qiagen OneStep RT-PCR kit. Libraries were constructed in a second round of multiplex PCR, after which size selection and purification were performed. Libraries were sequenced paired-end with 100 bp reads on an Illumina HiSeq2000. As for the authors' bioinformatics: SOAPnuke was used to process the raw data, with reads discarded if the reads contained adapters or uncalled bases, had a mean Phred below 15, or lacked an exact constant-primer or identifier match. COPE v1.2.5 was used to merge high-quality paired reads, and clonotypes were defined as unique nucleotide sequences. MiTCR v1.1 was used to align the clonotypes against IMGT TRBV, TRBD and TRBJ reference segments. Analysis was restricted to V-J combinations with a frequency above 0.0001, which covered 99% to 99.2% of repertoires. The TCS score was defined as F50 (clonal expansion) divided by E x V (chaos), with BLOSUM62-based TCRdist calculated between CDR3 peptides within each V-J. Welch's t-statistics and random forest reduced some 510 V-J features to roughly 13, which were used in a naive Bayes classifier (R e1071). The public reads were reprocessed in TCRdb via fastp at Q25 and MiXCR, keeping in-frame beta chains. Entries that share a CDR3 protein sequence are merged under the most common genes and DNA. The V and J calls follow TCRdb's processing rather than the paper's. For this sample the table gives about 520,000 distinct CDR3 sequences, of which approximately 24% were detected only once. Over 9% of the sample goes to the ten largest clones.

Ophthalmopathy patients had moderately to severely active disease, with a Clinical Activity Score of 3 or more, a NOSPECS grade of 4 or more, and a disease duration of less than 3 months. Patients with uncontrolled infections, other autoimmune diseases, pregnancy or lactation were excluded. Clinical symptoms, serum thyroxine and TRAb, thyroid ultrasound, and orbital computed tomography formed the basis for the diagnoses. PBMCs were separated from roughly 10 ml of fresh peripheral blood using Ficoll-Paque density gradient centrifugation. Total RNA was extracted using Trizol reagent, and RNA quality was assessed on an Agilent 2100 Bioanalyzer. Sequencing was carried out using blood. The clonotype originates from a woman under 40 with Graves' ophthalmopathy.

The sequence in DNA is TGTGCCTGGCTAGGGGACGGACAGCCCCAGCGTTTT. Its translation is CAWLGDGQPQRF. The chain couples TRBV30 to TRBJ1-5; TRBD1 is perhaps the D gene, given 6 matching bases. Sequences GTSNPN (CDR1) and SVGIG (CDR2) are obtained from the germline V gene (reference sequence). Reading from cysteine to phenylalanine, the CDR3 counts 12 amino acids. The entry retains the CDR3 DNA only, 36 bases that are in frame from base 1.